This TCR beta chain was captured by sequencing in a study of shared clonotypes between healthy human individuals. At the level of the study: Those who served as donors were a couple of women and three men between the ages of 18 and 49.

Assay used: immunoSEQ multiplex PCR; TCRdb lists only in-frame clones, some missing. The top ten clones hold around 12% of a sample with fewer than 500,000 clones, roughly 79% of them seen once. The TCR sequence derives from a woman aged 40-49 years in good health. Some clones in this sample may be carry-over from other donors' samples. Sample: PBMCs.

The CDR3 here is CASSLLATIETQYF. CDR3 nucleotide sequence: TGTGCCAGCAGCTTACTAGCGACCATCGAGACCCAGTACTTC. This chain uses TRBV7-2 with TRBJ2-5, with TRBD2 as a possible D gene (6 bases). Germline V CDR1 and CDR2: SGHTA, FQGNSA. This CDR3 is built from 14 residues. The ends were cut back, 2 bases at V and 5 bases at J, with 12 bases in the middle.